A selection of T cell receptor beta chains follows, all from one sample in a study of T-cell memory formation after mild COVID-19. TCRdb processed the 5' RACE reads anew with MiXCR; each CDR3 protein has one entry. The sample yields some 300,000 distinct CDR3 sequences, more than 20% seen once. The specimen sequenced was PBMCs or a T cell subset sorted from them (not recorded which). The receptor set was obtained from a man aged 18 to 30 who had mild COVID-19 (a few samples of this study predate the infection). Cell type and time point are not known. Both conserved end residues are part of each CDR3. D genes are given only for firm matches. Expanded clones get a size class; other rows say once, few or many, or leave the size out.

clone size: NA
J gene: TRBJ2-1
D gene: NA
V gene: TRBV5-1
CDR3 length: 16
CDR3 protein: CASTLGRGDTDNEQFF
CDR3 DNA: TGCGCCAGCACCCTGGGGAGGGGGGACACGGACAATGAGCAGTTCTTC

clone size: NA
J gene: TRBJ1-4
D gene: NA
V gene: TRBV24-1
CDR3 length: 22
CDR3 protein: CATSDHMDLQQLRLGFNEKLFF
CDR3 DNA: TGTGCCACCAGTGACCACATGGACCTCCAACAGCTCCGGTTGGGTTTTAATGAAAAACTGTTTTTT

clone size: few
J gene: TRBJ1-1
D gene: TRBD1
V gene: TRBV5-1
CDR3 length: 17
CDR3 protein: CASSPGTGGIKDTEAFF
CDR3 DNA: TGCGCCAGCAGCCCCGGGACAGGGGGCATCAAGGACACTGAAGCTTTCTTT

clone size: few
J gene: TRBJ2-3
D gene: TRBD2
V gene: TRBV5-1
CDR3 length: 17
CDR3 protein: CASSLALRLAGDDTQYF
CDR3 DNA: TGCGCCAGCAGCTTGGCTCTGCGGCTAGCGGGGGATGATACGCAGTATTTT

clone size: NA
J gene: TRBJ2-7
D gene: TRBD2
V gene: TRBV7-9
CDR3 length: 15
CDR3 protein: CASSPGLAGRNEQYF
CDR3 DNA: TGTGCCAGCAGCCCAGGACTAGCGGGGAGAAACGAGCAGTACTTC

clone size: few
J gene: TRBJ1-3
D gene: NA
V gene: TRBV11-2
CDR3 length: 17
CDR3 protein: CASSLDPYRQAGNTIYF
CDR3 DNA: TGTGCCAGCAGCTTAGATCCTTATCGACAGGCGGGAAACACCATATATTTT

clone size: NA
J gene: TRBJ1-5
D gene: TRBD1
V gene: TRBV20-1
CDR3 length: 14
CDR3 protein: CSATAGTGNQPQHF
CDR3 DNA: TGCAGTGCCACAGCCGGGACAGGGAATCAGCCCCAGCATTTT

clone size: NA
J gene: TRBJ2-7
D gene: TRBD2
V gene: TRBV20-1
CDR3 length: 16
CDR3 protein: CSARDPGLASPYEQYF
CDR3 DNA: TGCAGTGCTAGGGACCCTGGACTAGCGAGTCCCTACGAGCAGTACTTC

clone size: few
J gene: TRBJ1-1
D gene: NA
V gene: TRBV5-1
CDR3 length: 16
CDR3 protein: CASSLEAESLNTEAFF
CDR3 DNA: TGCGCCAGCAGCTTGGAGGCGGAATCATTGAACACTGAAGCTTTCTTT

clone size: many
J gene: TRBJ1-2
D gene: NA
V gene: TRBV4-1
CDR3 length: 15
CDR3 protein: CASSQDLGLGNGYTF
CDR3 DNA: TGCGCCAGCAGCCAAGATTTGGGGCTCGGTAATGGCTACACCTTC

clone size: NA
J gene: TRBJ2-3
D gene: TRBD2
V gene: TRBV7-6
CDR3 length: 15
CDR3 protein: CASSFSGDGVDTQYF
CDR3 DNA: TGTGCCAGCAGCTTTAGCGGGGATGGGGTTGATACGCAGTATTTT

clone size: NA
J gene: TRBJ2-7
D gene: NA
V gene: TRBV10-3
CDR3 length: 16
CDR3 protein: CAISESGGESSYEQYF
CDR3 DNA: TGTGCCATCAGTGAGTCGGGCGGGGAGTCATCCTACGAGCAGTACTTC

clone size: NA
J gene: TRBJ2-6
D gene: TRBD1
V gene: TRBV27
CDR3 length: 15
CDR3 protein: CASGSTGAGANVLTF
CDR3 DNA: TGTGCCAGCGGCTCGACAGGGGCTGGGGCCAACGTCCTGACTTTC

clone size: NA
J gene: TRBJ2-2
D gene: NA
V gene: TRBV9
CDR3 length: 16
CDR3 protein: CASSVVGSQRTGELFF
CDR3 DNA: TGTGCCAGCAGCGTAGTGGGAAGCCAAAGAACCGGGGAGCTGTTTTTT

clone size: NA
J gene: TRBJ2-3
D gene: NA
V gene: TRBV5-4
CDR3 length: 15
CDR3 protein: CASSRGNSGTDTQYF
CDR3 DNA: TGTGCCAGCAGCAGGGGTAATAGCGGCACAGATACGCAGTATTTT

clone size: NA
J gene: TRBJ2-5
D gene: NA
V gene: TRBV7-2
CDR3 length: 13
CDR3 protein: CASSPERRETQYF
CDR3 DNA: TGTGCCAGCAGCCCCGAGCGTCGGGAGACCCAGTACTTC

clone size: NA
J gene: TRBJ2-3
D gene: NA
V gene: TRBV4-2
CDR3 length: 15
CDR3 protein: CASRNRDTATDTQYF
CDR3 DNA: TGTGCCAGCAGGAACCGGGATACCGCCACAGATACGCAGTATTTT

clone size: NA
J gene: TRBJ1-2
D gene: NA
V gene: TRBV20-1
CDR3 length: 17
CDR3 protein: CSANPRAGTGANYGYTF
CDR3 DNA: TGCAGTGCTAACCCTCGGGCAGGGACCGGGGCTAACTATGGCTACACCTTC

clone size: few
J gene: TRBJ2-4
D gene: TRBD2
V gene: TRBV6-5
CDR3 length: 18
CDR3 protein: CASSTSGGVSNPLFIQYF
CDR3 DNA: TGTGCCAGCAGTACTAGCGGGGGGGTATCCAACCCGTTGTTCATTCAGTACTTC

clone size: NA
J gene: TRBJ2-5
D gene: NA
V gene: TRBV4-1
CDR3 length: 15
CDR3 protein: CASSQEGVGLETQYF
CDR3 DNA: TGCGCCAGCAGCCAAGAGGGGGTCGGGCTGGAGACCCAGTACTTC

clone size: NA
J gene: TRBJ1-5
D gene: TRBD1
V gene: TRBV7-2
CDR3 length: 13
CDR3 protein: CASSYRGWQPQHF
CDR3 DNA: TGTGCCAGCAGCTACAGGGGTTGGCAGCCCCAGCATTTT

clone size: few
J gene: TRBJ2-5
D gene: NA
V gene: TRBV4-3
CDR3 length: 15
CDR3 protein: CASSQDVTEAETQYF
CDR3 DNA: TGCGCCAGCAGCCAAGATGTGACGGAGGCTGAGACCCAGTACTTC